This record concerns one T cell receptor (beta chain) sequence. Every bulk PBMC sample received the same 350 ng of DNA. Here immunoSEQ multiplex PCR was the method, and the copy in TCRdb shows in-frame clones only, minus some. The sample has approximately 28,000 clones; around 80% are singletons. This sample is part of a study of blood T cell dynamics during melanoma immunotherapy. Study overall: Metastatic melanoma patients received first-line pembrolizumab or nivolumab plus ipilimumab.

The CDR3 sequence is 15 residues long. Per the germline V gene, CDR1 is SGHTA and CDR2 is FQGNSA. V was trimmed by 2 bases and J by 6 bases, leaving 17 bases between them. The time point was: week 3, after first cycle of checkpoint inhibitor. One draw preceded checkpoint blockade; another followed its first cycle at week 3. The chain employs TRBV7-2 and TRBJ2-7; possibly TRBD2 for D (6 bases). This sequence originates from a human donor with melanoma. The specimen comprised blood, sampled from a patient treated with checkpoint blockade. The CDR3 region is CASSLKRSASAEQYF. In nucleotides, the CDR3 is TGTGCCAGCAGCTTAAAACGGTCAGCTAGCGCCGAGCAGTACTTC.